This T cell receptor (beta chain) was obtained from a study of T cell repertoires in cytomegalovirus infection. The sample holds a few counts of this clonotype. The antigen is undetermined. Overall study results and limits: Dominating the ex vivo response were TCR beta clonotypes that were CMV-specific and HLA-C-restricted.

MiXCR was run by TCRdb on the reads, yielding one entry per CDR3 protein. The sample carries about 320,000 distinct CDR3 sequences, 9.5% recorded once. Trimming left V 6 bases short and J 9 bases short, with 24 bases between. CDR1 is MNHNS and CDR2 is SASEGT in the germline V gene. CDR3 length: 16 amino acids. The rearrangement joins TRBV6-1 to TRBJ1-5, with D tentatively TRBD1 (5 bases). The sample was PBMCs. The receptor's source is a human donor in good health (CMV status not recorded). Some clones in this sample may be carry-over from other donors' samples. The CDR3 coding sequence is TGTGCCAGCAGGCCCGGACAACAGGCCAAGGTACTGCCCCAGCATTTT. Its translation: CASRPGQQAKVLPQHF.